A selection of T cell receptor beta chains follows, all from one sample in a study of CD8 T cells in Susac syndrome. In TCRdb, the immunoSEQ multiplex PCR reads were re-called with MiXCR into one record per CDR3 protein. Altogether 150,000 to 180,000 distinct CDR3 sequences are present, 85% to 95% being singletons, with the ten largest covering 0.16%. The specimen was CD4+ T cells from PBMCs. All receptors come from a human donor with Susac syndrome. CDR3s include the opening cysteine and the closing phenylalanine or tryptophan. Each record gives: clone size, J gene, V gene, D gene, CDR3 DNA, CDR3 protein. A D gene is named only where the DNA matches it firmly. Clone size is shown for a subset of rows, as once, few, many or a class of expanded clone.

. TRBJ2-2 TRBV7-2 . TGTGCCAGCAGCTTATGGCAGGGGAACACCGGGGAGCTGTTTTTT CASSLWQGNTGELFF
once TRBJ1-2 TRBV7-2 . TGTGCCAGCAGCTTAATGACCGATCATGGCTACACCTTC CASSLMTDHGYTF
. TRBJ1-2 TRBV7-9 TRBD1 TGTGCCAGCAGCTTTGGGACAGGGGTTCGCTATGGCTACACCTTC CASSFGTGVRYGYTF
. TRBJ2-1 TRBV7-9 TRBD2 TGTGCCAGCAGCTTGTTGGCTAGCGGGGTCAACAATGAGCAGTTCTTC CASSLLASGVNNEQFF
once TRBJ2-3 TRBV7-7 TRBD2 TGTGCCAGCAGCTCGTTAGCGGGACTGAGCACAGATACGCAGTATTTT CASSSLAGLSTDTQYF
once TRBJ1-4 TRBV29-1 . TGCAGCGTTGCGGGGGGTAGTGAAAAACTGTTTTTT CSVAGGSEKLFF
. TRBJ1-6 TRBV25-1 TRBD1 TGTGCCAGCAGTCCCGGGACAGTTAATAATTCACCCCTCCACTTT CASSPGTVNNSPLHF
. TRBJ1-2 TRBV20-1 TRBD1 TGCAGTGCCCCCACAGGGGGCGAGGGCTACACCTTC CSAPTGGEGYTF
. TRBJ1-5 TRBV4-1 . TGCGCCAGCAGCCAAGGGACAGCAAATCAGCCCCAGCATTTT CASSQGTANQPQHF
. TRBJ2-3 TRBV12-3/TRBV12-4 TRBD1 TGTGCCAGCAGCGCCGGGACAGGACGCACAGATACGCAGTATTTT CASSAGTGRTDTQYF
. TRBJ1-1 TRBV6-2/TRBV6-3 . TGTGCCAGCAGTTACTTCCAGGCAGGCACTGAAGCTTTCTTT CASSYFQAGTEAFF
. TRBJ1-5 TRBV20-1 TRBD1 TGCAGTGCGGACAGGGGGCTTGATCAGCCCCAGCATTTT CSADRGLDQPQHF
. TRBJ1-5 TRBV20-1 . TGCAGTGCTAGAGATCGAATTGGGGGGTCCAATCAGCCCCAGCATTTT CSARDRIGGSNQPQHF
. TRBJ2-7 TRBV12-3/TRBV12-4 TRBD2 TGTGCCAGCAGAGCGGGACTGCCTGGCGAGCAGTACTTC CASRAGLPGEQYF
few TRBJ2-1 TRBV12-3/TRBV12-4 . TGTGCCAGCAGTTTGAGTGGGAATGAGCAGTTCTTC CASSLSGNEQFF
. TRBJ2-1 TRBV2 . TGTGCCGCCAGCGAAAGTTTCAATGAGCAGTTCTTC CAASESFNEQFF
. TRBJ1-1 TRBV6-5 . TGTGCCAGCAGTTACGGTCAGGTGGACACTGAAGCTTTCTTT CASSYGQVDTEAFF
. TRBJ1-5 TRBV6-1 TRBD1 TGTGCCAGTAGCGGGGACAGGGGGCAGGGATCAATCAGGGCCCAGCATTTT CASSGDRGQGSIRAQHF
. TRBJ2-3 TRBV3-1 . TGTGCCAGCAGCCAACGTGGAAGCACAGATACGCAGTATTTT CASSQRGSTDTQYF
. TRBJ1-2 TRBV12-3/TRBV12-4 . TGTGCCAGCAGTCCGGACAACTATGGCTACACCTTC CASSPDNYGYTF
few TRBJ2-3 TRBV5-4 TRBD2 TGTGCCAGCAGCAGAGCGGGGGGACCCACAGATACGCAGTATTTT CASSRAGGPTDTQYF
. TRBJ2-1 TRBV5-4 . TGTGCCAGCAGCTCATGGGCGGGGAATGAGCAGTTCTTC CASSSWAGNEQFF
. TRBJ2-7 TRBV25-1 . TGTGCCAGCAGTGAAGGGGGTCAGAGTCGGTACGAGCAGTACTTC CASSEGGQSRYEQYF
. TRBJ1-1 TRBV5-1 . TGCGCCAGCAGCTACCTAGTGGGGTCGGACACTGAAGCTTTCTTT CASSYLVGSDTEAFF
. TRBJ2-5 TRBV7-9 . TGTGCCAGCAGCTCCTTTGGCATCCAAGAGACCCAGTACTTC CASSSFGIQETQYF
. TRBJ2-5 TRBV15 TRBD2 TGTGCCACCAGCAGAGAGATAGCGGGGGGCCCAGAGGGGACCCAGTACTTC CATSREIAGGPEGTQYF
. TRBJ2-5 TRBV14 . TGTGCCAGCAGCCCCTACAACAGCCAAGAGACCCAGTACTTC CASSPYNSQETQYF
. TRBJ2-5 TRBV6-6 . TGTGCCAGCAGAAGGCCAGATCTCAGGGAGACCCAGTACTTC CASRRPDLRETQYF
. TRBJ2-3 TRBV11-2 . TGTGCCAGCAGCTTAAGCGAGGGAGCCACAGATACGCAGTATTTT CASSLSEGATDTQYF
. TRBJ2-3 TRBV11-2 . TGTGCCAGCAGCTTAGTGGCAGGGCCCACAGATACGCAGTATTTT CASSLVAGPTDTQYF
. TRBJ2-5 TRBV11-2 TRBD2 TGTGCCAGCAGCTTAGATGGCGGGGGGGAGGAGACCCAGTACTTC CASSLDGGGEETQYF
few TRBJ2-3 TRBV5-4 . TGTGCCAGCAGCTTGGGGGACGGGGATTCAGATACGCAGTATTTT CASSLGDGDSDTQYF
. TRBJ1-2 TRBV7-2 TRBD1 TGTGCCAGCATCACTAGTAGGGACCGACAGGGCGGCTACACCTTC CASITSRDRQGGYTF
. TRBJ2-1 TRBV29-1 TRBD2 TGCAGCACCCGTCGGACTAGCGGGGGAAATGAGCAGTTCTTC CSTRRTSGGNEQFF
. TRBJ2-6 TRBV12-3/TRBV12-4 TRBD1 TGTGCCAGCCGGGGGACAGGCTCTGGGGCCAACGTCCTGACTTTC CASRGTGSGANVLTF
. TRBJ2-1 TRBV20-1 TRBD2 TGCAGTGCTAGAGATCTTACTAGCGGGGGGCCAATGTATGAGCAGTTCTTC CSARDLTSGGPMYEQFF
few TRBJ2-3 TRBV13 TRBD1 TGTGCCAGCAGCCGGCGGACAGGGGTCGAAGATACGCAGTATTTT CASSRRTGVEDTQYF
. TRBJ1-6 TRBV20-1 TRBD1 TGCAGTGCTCGACAGGGAGTTTCCTATAATTCACCCCTCCACTTT CSARQGVSYNSPLHF
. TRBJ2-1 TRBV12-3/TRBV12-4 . TGTGCCAGCAGGTCAGGCGCCATCAATGAGCAGTTCTTC CASRSGAINEQFF
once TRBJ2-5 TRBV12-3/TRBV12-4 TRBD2 TGTGCCAGCAGTTCGTATCAAGCGGGGGGGAAAGAGACCCAGTACTTC CASSSYQAGGKETQYF
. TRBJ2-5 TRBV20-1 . TGCAGTGCTAGGGCCCACGGGGAGACCCAGTACTTC CSARAHGETQYF
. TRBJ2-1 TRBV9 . TGTGCCAGCAGCGTAGTGGGGAGCGCTACGAGCTCCTACAATGAGCAGTTCTTC CASSVVGSATSSYNEQFF
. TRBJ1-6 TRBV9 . TGTGCCAGCAGCGTAGCTTTGGGAAATTCACCCCTCCACTTT CASSVALGNSPLHF
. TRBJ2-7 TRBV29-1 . TGCAGCGTTGAAGATCCTGCAGGGGACGAGCAGTACTTC CSVEDPAGDEQYF
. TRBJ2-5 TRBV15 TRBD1 TGTGCCACCAGCAGAGCCAGGCAGGGGGCCCAGTACTTC CATSRARQGAQYF
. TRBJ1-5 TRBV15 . TGTGCCACCAGCAGAGGGCGAGGGGCTGGCAATCAGCCCCAGCATTTT CATSRGRGAGNQPQHF
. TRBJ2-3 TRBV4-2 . TGTGCCAGCAGCCAAACAGAAATTAGCACAGATACGCAGTATTTT CASSQTEISTDTQYF
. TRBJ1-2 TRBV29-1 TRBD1 TGCAGCTCGAAGGGGCCGGGGGACAGGGTGTTGGGGGGCTACACCTTC CSSKGPGDRVLGGYTF
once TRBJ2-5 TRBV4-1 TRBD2 TGCGCCAGCAGCCAGGCCCCGGGGGGTCACCAAGAGACCCAGTACTTC CASSQAPGGHQETQYF